Listed below are T cell receptor beta chains from one sample, sequenced in a study of CD8 T cells in Susac syndrome. Each CDR3 protein gets one entry after TCRdb re-called the immunoSEQ multiplex PCR reads with MiXCR. Of about 200,000 distinct CDR3 sequences listed, 95% were seen once; the top ten hold more than 0.09%. The sequenced sample was CD4+ T cells from PBMCs. The receptors stem from a human donor with multiple sclerosis. Each CDR3 is given with its conserved first and last residue. D genes are given only for firm matches. Clone size, where shown, is once, few, many, or a class for clones that have expanded.

>TRBJ1-2|TRBD1|TRBV24-1|.
TGTGCCACCAGTGGGGGAGGGCAGACAGGGTCGTTGGGCTACACCTTC
CATSGGGQTGSLGYTF
>TRBJ2-3|.|TRBV15|once
TGTGCCACTTGGAGGGGGGCCAGCACAGATACGCAGTATTTT
CATWRGASTDTQYF
>TRBJ2-3|.|TRBV28|.
TGTGCCAGCAGTTTTGGTACAGCAGATACGCAGTATTTT
CASSFGTADTQYF
>TRBJ2-7|.|TRBV5-4|once
TGTGCCAGCAGCTTATGGGCCGCACCGGGACAGTACTTC
CASSLWAAPGQYF
>TRBJ1-2|TRBD1|TRBV4-3|.
TGCGCCAGCAGCCAGATAAAGACAGGGCGGGTCTATGGCTACACCTTC
CASSQIKTGRVYGYTF
>TRBJ2-3|.|TRBV12-3/TRBV12-4|.
TGTGCCAGCAGTTTAGTAGATACGCAGTATTTT
CASSLVDTQYF
>TRBJ2-3|.|TRBV3-1|.
TGTGCCAGCAGCCAAGACCTTTGGGCGGGCACAGATACGCAGTATTTT
CASSQDLWAGTDTQYF
>TRBJ2-7|.|TRBV9|.
TGTGCCAGCAGCGTAGCCGGGCCCAGTCCGTTAAACGAGCAGTACTTC
CASSVAGPSPLNEQYF
>TRBJ1-1|.|TRBV30|.
TGTGCCTGGAGTCAAACAACCGGGACCTTGCTCACTGAAGCTTTCTTT
CAWSQTTGTLLTEAFF
>TRBJ2-1|.|TRBV20-1|.
TGCAGTGCTAACGAAGGCGGGGCCGCCTACAATGAGCAGTTCTTC
CSANEGGAAYNEQFF
>TRBJ1-1|.|TRBV9|.
TGTGCCAGCAGCGGACCCCCGGGGGAATTGGCTTTCTTT
CASSGPPGELAFF
>TRBJ2-2|TRBD1|TRBV5-1|.
TGCGCCAGCAGCACCGGACAGGGGGCCTACACCGGGGAGCTGTTTTTT
CASSTGQGAYTGELFF
>TRBJ1-5|.|TRBV9|.
TGTGCCAGCAGCGTAGAACCAGGGGACCAGCCCCAGCATTTT
CASSVEPGDQPQHF
>TRBJ1-2|.|TRBV4-2|.
TGTGCCAGCAGCCAAGATAGGGGTCAGAGGAGTTGGGGCGGCTACACCTTC
CASSQDRGQRSWGGYTF
>TRBJ1-2|.|TRBV3-1|.
TGTGCCAGCAGCCAAAACCCGGGACCTTGGGGCTACACCTTC
CASSQNPGPWGYTF
>TRBJ2-7|.|TRBV5-1|.
TGCGCCAGCAGCTACGTGGACACCACCTACGAGCAGTACTTC
CASSYVDTTYEQYF
>TRBJ1-5|.|TRBV7-8|.
TGTGCCAGCAGCTTAGCATCGGGGGTTTCTAGCAATCAGCCCCAGCATTTT
CASSLASGVSSNQPQHF
>TRBJ1-2|.|TRBV2|.
TGTGCCAGCAGTGGGTCACAGTCCTATGGCTACACCTTC
CASSGSQSYGYTF
>TRBJ2-1|.|TRBV4-2|.
TGTGCCAGCAGCCAACGTTATGAGCAGTTCTTC
CASSQRYEQFF
>TRBJ2-5|TRBD2|TRBV3-1|.
TGTGCCAGCAGCCAAAGGGGACTAGGGACGGGAGAGACCCAGTACTTC
CASSQRGLGTGETQYF
>TRBJ2-7|.|TRBV4-1|.
TGCGCCAGCAGCCAAGAGATGGGGGCTTACGAGCAGTACTTC
CASSQEMGAYEQYF
>TRBJ2-2|.|TRBV20-1|.
TGCAGTGCTAGTCAGACGGGTAACACCGGGGAGCTGTTTTTT
CSASQTGNTGELFF
>TRBJ2-7|.|TRBV5-4|.
TGTGCCAGCAGCTACCCGACAGGAACCCGAATAGAGCAGTACTTC
CASSYPTGTRIEQYF
>TRBJ2-7|.|TRBV28|.
TGTGCCAGCAGTTTAATCCACGAGCAGTACTTC
CASSLIHEQYF
>TRBJ2-5|.|TRBV20-1|.
TGCAGTGCTGGGTCCCTTGGCGAGACCCAGTACTTC
CSAGSLGETQYF
>TRBJ1-1|TRBD1|TRBV29-1|.
TGCAGCGCCCGACAGGGGAAGAACACTGAAGCTTTCTTT
CSARQGKNTEAFF
>TRBJ1-5|TRBD1|TRBV18|.
TGTGCCAGCTCCCAACAGGGGAAAGATCAGCCCCAGCATTTT
CASSQQGKDQPQHF
>TRBJ2-3|TRBD2|TRBV28|.
TGTGCCAGCAGCTACGGGGGGGTCACAGATACGCAGTATTTT
CASSYGGVTDTQYF